These 9 T cell receptor beta chains originate from one sample sequenced in a study of blood T cell repertoires in COVID-19. Profiled with immunoSEQ multiplex PCR; TCRdb holds only in-frame clones, not every one. Among some 270,000 clones, roughly 89% were seen once, and the ten largest hold roughly 0.8%. Material for sequencing was peripheral blood. The receptors stem from a man in his thirties or forties with acute or convalescent COVID-19.

The count of this clone is one. This chain links TRBV19 with TRBJ2-1; 7 bases agree with TRBD2. The germline CDR1 and CDR2 sequences are LNHDA and SQIVND (reference sequence). The CDR3 loop spans 14 amino acids. V was pared by 5 bases and J by 3 bases, with 4 bases of the junction left unmatched. The CDR3 sequence: CASSSGTNYNEQFF. The DNA of the CDR3 is TGTGCCAGTAGTTCCGGGACTAACTACAATGAGCAGTTCTTC.

The V gene is TRBV2, the J gene TRBJ2-3, with 9 bases fitting TRBD2. Per germline, CDR1 SNHLY and CDR2 FYNNEI. The CDR3 runs 16 residues. J was trimmed by 5 bases and V by 7 bases; bases with no gene match: 13. CDR3 loop: CASKLAGTASGDTQYF. In nucleotides, the CDR3 is TGTGCCAGCAAGCTAGCGGGGACTGCATCTGGAGATACGCAGTATTTT.

The gene calls are TRBV12-3 or TRBV12-4 and TRBJ2-1; possible D gene TRBD2, 6 bases. V shed 5 bases and J shed 12 bases, with 11 bases lying between them. This CDR3 is built from 11 residues. The CDR3 nucleotides read TGTGCCAGCAGTCCGGGGGTTGGGCAGTTCTTC. This sequence encodes CASSPGVGQFF.

The gene calls are TRBV13 and TRBJ1-2; tentatively, D is TRBD1 (5 bases). Deletions cut 4 bases from V and 4 bases from J, with 19 bases between. Germline CDR1 reads PRHDT; CDR2 reads FYEKMQ (reference sequence). The CDR3 sequence is 16 residues long. Written as DNA, the CDR3 is TGTGCCAGCAGCTGGGGGAGGCCCGCCCTTTTCTATGGCTACACCTTC. It translates to CASSWGRPALFYGYTF.

The chain couples TRBV6-5 to TRBJ1-6; 8 bases line up with TRBD1. CDR1 and CDR2 from the germline V gene are MNHEY and SVGAGI. The CDR3 length is 15 residues. Germline trimming cut 4 bases from V and 6 bases from J; bases unmatched to any gene: 5. CDR3 region: CASSFRDRTNSPLHF. DNA for the CDR3: TGTGCCAGCAGTTTCCGGGACAGGACTAATTCACCCCTCCACTTT.

This sequence joins TRBV6-5 and TRBJ1-5; D unresolved. The V end lost 3 bases, the J end lost 5 bases, and 17 bases lay between the germline ends. The germline gives CDR1 MNHEY, CDR2 SVGAGI. The CDR3 runs to 16 residues. CDR3 nucleotides: TGTGCCAGCAGTTATATCGGCCTGTTCGGGGATCAGCCCCAGCATTTT. Its protein product is CASSYIGLFGDQPQHF.

This clone was picked up a small number of times. The rearrangement joins TRBV18 to TRBJ1-1, with TRBD1 identical over 7 bases. With 4 bases clipped from V and 6 bases from J, the junction kept 11 bases outside the gene matches. Germline V gives CDR1 KGHSH, CDR2 LQKENI. CDR3 length equals 15 residues. The CDR3 sequence is CASSHTTGEIAEAFF. The CDR3 DNA sequence: TGTGCCAGCTCACACACAACAGGGGAGATCGCTGAAGCTTTCTTT.

The chain is built from TRBV6-1 and TRBJ1-1; D possibly corresponds to TRBD1 (6 bases). Germline CDR1 reads MNHNS; CDR2 reads SASEGT. The V end lost 1 base, the J end lost 1 base, and 19 bases lay between the germline ends. The CDR3 has 18 residues. In nucleotides, the CDR3 is TGTGCCAGCAGTGAAGGGGGATACGCCCCGACAGGGAACACTGAAGCTTTCTTT. Its translation is CASSEGGYAPTGNTEAFF.

The chain links TRBV6-5 to TRBJ1-5; no firm D call. The V gene lost 6 bases and the J gene lost 0 bases, with 6 bases spanning the gap. CDR1 and CDR2 from the germline V gene are MNHEY and SVGAGI. The CDR3 length is 13 residues. The CDR3 nucleotides read TGTGCCAGCAGCCTCGGTAGCAATCAGCCCCAGCATTTT. It encodes CASSLGSNQPQHF.